This T cell receptor beta chain was identified in a study of T cell responses to AZD1222 COVID-19 vaccine. Trimming stripped 6 bases from V and 2 bases from J, with 10 bases between. CDR3 length: 13 residues. The table came from immunoSEQ multiplex PCR; TCRdb's copy has only in-frame clones and leaves some out. Of 90,000 to 140,000 clones listed, 88% are singletons. The rearrangement joins TRBV12-3 or TRBV12-4 to TRBJ1-2; D unresolved. The source material was peripheral blood, sampled on day 0 of AZD1222 vaccination. This TCR was sampled from an adult in good health. The DNA for the CDR3 is TGTGCCAGCAGAGAACAAGACAACTATGGCTACACCTTC. Protein product: CASREQDNYGYTF.